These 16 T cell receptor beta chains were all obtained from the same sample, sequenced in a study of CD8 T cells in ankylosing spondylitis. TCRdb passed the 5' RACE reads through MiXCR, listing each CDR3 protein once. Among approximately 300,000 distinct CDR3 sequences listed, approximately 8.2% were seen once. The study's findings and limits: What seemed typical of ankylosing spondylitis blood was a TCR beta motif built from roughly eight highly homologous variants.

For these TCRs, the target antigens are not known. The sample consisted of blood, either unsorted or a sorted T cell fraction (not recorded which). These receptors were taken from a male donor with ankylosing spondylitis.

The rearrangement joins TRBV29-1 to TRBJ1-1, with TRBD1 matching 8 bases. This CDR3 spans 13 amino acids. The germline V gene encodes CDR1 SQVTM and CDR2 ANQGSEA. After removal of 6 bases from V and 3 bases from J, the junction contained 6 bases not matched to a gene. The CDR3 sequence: CSVEQGVYTEAFF. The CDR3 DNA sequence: TGCAGCGTGGAACAGGGGGTTTACACTGAAGCTTTCTTT. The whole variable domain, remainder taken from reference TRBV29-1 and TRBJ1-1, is SAVISQKPSRDICQRGTSLTIQCQVDSQVTMMFWYRQQPGQSLTLIATANQGSEATYESGFVIDKFPISRPNLTFSTLTVSNMSPEDSSIYLCSVEQGVYTEAFFGQGTRLTVV.

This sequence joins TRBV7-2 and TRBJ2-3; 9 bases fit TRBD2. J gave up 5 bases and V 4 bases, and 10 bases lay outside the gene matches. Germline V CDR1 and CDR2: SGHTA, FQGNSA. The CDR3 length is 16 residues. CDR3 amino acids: CASSYLAGASVDTQYF. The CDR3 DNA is TGTGCCAGCAGCTACTTAGCGGGGGCTTCTGTAGATACGCAGTATTTT.

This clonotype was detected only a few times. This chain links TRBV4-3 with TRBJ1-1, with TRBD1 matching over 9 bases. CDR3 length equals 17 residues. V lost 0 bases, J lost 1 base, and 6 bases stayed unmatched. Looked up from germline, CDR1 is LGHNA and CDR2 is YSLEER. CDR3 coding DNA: TGCGCCAGCAGCCAAGATCAAGGGACAGGGTGGAACACTGAAGCTTTCTTT. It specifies CASSQDQGTGWNTEAFF.

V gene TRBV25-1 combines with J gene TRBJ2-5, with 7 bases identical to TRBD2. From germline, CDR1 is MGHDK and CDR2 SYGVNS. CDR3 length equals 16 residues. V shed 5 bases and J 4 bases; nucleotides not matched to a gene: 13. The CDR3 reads CASSRVAGAYRETQYF. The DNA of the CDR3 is TGTGCCAGCAGTAGGGTGGCGGGAGCGTATCGAGAGACCCAGTACTTC.

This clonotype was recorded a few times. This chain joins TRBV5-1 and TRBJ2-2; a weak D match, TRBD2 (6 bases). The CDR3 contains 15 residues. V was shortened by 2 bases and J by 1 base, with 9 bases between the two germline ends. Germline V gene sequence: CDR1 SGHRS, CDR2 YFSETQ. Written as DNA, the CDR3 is TGCGCCAGCAGCTTTTGGACTAAGAACACCGGGGAGCTGTTTTTT. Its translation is CASSFWTKNTGELFF. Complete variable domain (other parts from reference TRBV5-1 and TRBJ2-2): KAGVTQTPRYLIKTRGQQVTLSCSPISGHRSVSWYQQTPGQGLQFLFEYFSETQRNKGNFPGRFSGRQFSNSRSEMNVSTLELGDSALYLCASSFWTKNTGELFFGEGSRLTVL.

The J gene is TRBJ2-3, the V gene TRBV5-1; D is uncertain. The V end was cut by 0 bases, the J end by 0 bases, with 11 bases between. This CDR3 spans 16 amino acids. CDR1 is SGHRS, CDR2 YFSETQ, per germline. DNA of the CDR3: TGCGCCAGCAGCTTGGTTGGGCAGCCTAGCACAGATACGCAGTATTTT. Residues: CASSLVGQPSTDTQYF.

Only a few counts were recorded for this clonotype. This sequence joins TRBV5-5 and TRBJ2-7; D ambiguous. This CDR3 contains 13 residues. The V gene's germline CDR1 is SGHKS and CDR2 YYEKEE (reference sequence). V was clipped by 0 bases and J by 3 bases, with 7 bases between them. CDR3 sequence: CASSLEADYEQYF. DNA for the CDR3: TGTGCCAGCAGCTTGGAGGCTGACTACGAGCAGTACTTC.

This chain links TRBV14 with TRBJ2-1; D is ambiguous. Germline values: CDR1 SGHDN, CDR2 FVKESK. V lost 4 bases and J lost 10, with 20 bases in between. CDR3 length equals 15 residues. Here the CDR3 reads CASSPTLASSREQFF. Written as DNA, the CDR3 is TGTGCCAGCAGCCCCACCCTCGCCTCCAGTCGGGAGCAGTTCTTC. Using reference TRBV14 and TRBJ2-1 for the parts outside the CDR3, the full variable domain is EAGVTQFPSHSVIEKGQTVTLRCDPISGHDNLYWYRRVMGKEIKFLLHFVKESKQDESGMPNNRFLAERTGGTYSTLKVQPAELEDSGVYFCASSPTLASSREQFFGPGTRLTVL.

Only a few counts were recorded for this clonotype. As DNA, the CDR3 is TGTGCCAGCAGCTTAACCGCCGGGACACCCCTGACCGGGGAGCTGTTTTTT. Encoded protein: CASSLTAGTPLTGELFF. This chain connects TRBV7-3 to TRBJ2-2; possible D gene TRBD1, 6 bases. The CDR3 contains 17 residues. The germline V gene encodes CDR1 SGHTA and CDR2 FQGTGA. V dropped 0 bases and J dropped 5 bases, with 16 bases sitting between them.

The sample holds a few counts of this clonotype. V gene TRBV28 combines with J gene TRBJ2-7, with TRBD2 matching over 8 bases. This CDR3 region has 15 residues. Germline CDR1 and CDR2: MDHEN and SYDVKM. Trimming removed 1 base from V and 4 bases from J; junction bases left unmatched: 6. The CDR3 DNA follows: TGTGCCAGCAGTTTATTGGCGGCGGGGGGTTACGAGCAGTACTTC. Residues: CASSLLAAGGYEQYF.

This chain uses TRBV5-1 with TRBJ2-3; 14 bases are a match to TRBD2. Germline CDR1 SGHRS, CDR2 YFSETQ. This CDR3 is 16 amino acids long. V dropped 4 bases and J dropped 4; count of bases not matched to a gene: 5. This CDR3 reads CASSTGLAGGPDTQYF. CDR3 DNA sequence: TGCGCCAGCAGCACCGGACTAGCGGGAGGACCAGATACGCAGTATTTT.

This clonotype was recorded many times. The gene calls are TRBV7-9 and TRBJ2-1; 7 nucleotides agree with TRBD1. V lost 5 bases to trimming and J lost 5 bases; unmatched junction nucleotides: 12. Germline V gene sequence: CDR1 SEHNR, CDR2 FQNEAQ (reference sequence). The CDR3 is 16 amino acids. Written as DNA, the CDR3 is TGTGCCAGCAGCCCGACAAGCGCAGGGACAGACAATGAGCAGTTCTTC. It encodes CASSPTSAGTDNEQFF.

CDR3: CSASGEGSYNEQFF. The DNA for the CDR3 is TGCAGTGCTAGTGGGGAGGGTTCCTACAATGAGCAGTTCTTC. The chain is built from TRBV20-1 and TRBJ2-1, with 7 nucleotides matching TRBD2. V was pared by 3 bases and J by 1 base, with 3 bases of the junction left unmatched. The CDR3 is made up of 14 amino acids. Germline V lookup: CDR1 DFQATT, CDR2 SNEGSKA (reference sequence).

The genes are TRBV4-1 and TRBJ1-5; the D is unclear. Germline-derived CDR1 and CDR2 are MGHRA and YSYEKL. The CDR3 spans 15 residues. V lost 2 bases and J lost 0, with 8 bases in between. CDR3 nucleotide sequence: TGCGCCAGCAGCCAACAGAGGAATAGCAATCAGCCCCAGCATTTT. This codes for CASSQQRNSNQPQHF.

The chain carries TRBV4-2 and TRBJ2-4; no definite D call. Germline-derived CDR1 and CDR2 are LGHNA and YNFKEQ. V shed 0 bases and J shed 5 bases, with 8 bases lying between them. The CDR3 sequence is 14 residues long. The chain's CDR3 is CASSQDWMENIQYF. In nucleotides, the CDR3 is TGTGCCAGCAGCCAAGATTGGATGGAAAACATTCAGTACTTC.

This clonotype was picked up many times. The CDR3 DNA sequence: TGTGCCAGCAGCACAAACCAGGGGACGAGCCAGTACTTC. This sequence encodes CASSTNQGTSQYF. The chain has TRBV11-3 and TRBJ2-7, with D tentatively TRBD1 (6 bases). This CDR3 has 13 amino acids. Germline CDR1 is SGHNT and CDR2 is YENEEA. The germline V and J ends were trimmed by 5 bases and 10 bases, with 18 bases remaining between them.